This T cell receptor (beta chain) appears in the sequencing data of a study of blood T cell repertoires in COVID-19. TCRdb's table, derived via immunoSEQ multiplex PCR, lists solely in-frame clones and lacks some. Seen here are around 250,000 clones, about 85% observed once, and the top ten hold roughly 1.9%. V was trimmed by 5 bases and J by 6 bases, leaving 17 bases between them. Germline CDR1 is SGHVS and CDR2 is FNYEAQ. The CDR3 spans 15 residues. The clonotype originates from a man aged 25 to 45 who had recovered from COVID-19. The sequenced material came from peripheral blood. This chain joins TRBV7-6 and TRBJ1-5, with D tentatively TRBD1 (5 bases). The CDR3 bases are TGTGCCAGCAGCCCAGATGGCAGGGTTGGTCAGCCCCAGCATTTT. Protein product: CASSPDGRVGQPQHF.